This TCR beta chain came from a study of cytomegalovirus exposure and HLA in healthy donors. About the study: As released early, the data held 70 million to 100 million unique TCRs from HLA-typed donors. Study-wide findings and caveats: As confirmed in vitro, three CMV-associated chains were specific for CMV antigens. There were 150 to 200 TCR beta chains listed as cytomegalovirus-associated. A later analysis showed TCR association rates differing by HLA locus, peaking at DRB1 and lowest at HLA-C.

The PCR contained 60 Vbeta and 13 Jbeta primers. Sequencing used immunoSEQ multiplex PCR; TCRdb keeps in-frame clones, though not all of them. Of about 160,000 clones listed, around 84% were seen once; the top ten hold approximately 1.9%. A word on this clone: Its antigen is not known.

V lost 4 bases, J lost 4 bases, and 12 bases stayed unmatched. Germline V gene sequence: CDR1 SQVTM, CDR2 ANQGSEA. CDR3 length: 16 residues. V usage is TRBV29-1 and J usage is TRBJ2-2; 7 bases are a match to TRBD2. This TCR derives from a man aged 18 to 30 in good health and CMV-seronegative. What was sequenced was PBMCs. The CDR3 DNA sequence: TGCAGCGTTGTTCTCACTAGGGCTAGCGGCACCGGGGAGCTGTTTTTT. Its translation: CSVVLTRASGTGELFF.